This T cell receptor (beta chain) was observed in a study of T cell changes during pregnancy in multiple sclerosis. V was pared by 5 bases and J by 6 bases, with 15 bases of the junction left unmatched. CDR3 size: 15 residues. In germline, CDR1 is SQVTM, CDR2 ANQGSEA. Sequencing was performed with immunoSEQ multiplex PCR; in TCRdb, only in-frame clones are kept and a portion is missing. The table shows more than 100,000 clones, with 85% to 95% occurring only once. Sequencing used peripheral blood, obtained after pregnancy. V gene TRBV29-1 combines with J gene TRBJ1-1; 7 bases are a match to TRBD1. This sequence originates from a female donor with multiple sclerosis, enrolled in a pregnancy study. DNA for the CDR3: TGCAGCGTTTGTCGACAGGGCCGGATTCTTCCTGAAGCTTTCTTT. Translated: CSVCRQGRILPEAFF.